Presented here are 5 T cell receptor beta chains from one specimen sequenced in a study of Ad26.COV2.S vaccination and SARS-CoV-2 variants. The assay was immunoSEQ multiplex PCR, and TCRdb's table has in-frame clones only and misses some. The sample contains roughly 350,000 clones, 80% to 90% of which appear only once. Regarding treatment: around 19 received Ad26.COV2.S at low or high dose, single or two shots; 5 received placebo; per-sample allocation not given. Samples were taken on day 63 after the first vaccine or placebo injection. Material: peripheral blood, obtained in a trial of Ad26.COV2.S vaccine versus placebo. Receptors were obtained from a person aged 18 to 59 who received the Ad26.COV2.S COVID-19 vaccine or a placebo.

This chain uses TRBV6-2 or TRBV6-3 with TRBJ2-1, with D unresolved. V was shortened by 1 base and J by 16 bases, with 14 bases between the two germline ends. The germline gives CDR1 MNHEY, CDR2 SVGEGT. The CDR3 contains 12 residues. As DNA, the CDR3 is TGTGCCAGCAGTTACTTGAGTCTGGTTCGCTTCTTC. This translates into CASSYLSLVRFF.

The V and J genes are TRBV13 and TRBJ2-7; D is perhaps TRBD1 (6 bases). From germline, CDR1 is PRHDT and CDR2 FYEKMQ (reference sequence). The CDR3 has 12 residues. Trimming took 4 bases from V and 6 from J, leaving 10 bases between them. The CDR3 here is CASSSSRGEQYF. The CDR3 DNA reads TGTGCCAGCAGCTCCTCCAGGGGCGAGCAGTACTTC.

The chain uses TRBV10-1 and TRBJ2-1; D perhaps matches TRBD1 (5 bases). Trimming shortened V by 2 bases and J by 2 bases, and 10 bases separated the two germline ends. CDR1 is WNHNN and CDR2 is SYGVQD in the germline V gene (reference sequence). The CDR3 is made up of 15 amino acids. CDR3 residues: CASSEGQKTYNEQFF. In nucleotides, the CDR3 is TGCGCCAGCAGTGAGGGACAAAAAACCTACAATGAGCAGTTCTTC.

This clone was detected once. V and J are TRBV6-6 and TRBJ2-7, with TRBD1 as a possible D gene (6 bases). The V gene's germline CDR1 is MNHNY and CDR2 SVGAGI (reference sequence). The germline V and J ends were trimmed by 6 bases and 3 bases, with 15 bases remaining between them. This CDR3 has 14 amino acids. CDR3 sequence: CASSLDRIDYEQYF. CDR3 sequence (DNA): TGTGCCAGCAGCCTCGACAGGATAGACTACGAGCAGTACTTC.

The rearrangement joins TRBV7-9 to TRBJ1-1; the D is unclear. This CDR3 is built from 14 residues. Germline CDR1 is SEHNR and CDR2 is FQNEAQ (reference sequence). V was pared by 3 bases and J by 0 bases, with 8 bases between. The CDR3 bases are TGTGCCAGCAGCTTCCGACTGTTGAACACTGAAGCTTTCTTT. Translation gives CASSFRLLNTEAFF.